This is a list of T cell receptor beta chains from one sample in a study of CD8 T cells in ankylosing spondylitis. TCRdb fed the 5' RACE reads into MiXCR, producing one record per CDR3 protein. The sample lists around 250,000 distinct CDR3 sequences, about 10% occurring once. Material for sequencing was blood, either unsorted or a sorted T cell fraction (not recorded which). The receptors stem from a male donor with ankylosing spondylitis or in good health (not recorded which). The conserved cysteine and the conserved F or W are not part of the CDR3 here.

ASSLPTDSYNEQF | TRBJ2-1 | TRBV28
ASSGWTGALYNEQF | TRBJ2-1 | TRBV28
ASSQFIPGQSSGPQH | TRBJ1-5 | TRBV4-1
SARVASGSDNEQF | TRBJ2-1 | TRBV20-1
ASSLEPWGGSGANVLT | TRBJ2-6 | TRBV11-3
ASSSPGGTGWDEQY | TRBJ2-7 | TRBV28
SALGLIDEQY | TRBJ2-7 | TRBV20-1
ASSHGGATAEAF | TRBJ1-1 | TRBV5-1
ASSLDWSMNTGELF | TRBJ2-2 | TRBV27
ASSPGQGAHPAADTQY | TRBJ2-3 | TRBV28
ASSSLQGHTGELF | TRBJ2-2 | TRBV11-2
ASTPGHSNTGELF | TRBJ2-2 | TRBV10-1
ASTPGHETQY | TRBJ2-5 | TRBV25-1
ASRTGGRDTGELF | TRBJ2-2 | TRBV5-1
ASRPPGGRSYNEQF | TRBJ2-1 | TRBV12-3/TRBV12-4